The 25 T cell receptor beta chains below come from one sample, sequenced in a study of a mutant IDH1 vaccine in newly diagnosed glioma. For these TCRs, the target antigens are not known. Using immunoSEQ multiplex PCR, the repertoire was profiled, and TCRdb retains in-frame clones only, with some absent. The sample lists approximately 56,000 clones; about two thirds were seen once. The time point: week 47, end of study. Vaccinated patients received 300 ug of mutant IDH1 20-mer peptide per dose, with topical imiquimod. This sample comprised peripheral blood mononuclear cells (PBMCs), obtained from a glioma patient whose treatment included an IDH1 peptide vaccine. These receptors were taken from a man in his forties with glioma. Some clones in this sample may be carry-over from other donors' samples.

The V and J genes are TRBV10-3 and TRBJ1-1; D is possibly TRBD1 (5 bases). V was clipped by 10 bases and J by 0 bases, with 12 bases between them. The CDR3 runs to 13 residues. Germline V gives CDR1 ENHRY, CDR2 SYGVKD. DNA for the CDR3: TGTGCCACCGCAGGGCAGATGAACACTGAAGCTTTCTTT. It codes for CATAGQMNTEAFF.

The gene calls are TRBV11-2 and TRBJ2-1; D might be TRBD2 (6 bases). Germline loops: CDR1 SGHAT, CDR2 FQNNGV. CDR3 length: 13 amino acids. The V end was cut by 5 bases, the J end by 14 bases, with 19 bases between. The CDR3 here is CASSPGRRGWEFF. The CDR3 nucleotides are TGTGCCAGCAGCCCCGGGAGACGGGGGTGGGAGTTCTTC.

A few counts support this clone. This chain links TRBV30 with TRBJ1-1, with D unresolved. Germline lookup yields CDR1 GTSNPN and CDR2 SVGIG (reference sequence). Trimming stripped 1 base from V and 7 bases from J, with 10 bases between. There are 12 residues in the CDR3. The CDR3 reads CAWSDTVGEAFF. The CDR3 DNA reads TGTGCCTGGAGTGATACAGTGGGTGAAGCTTTCTTT.

The chain couples TRBV6-1 to TRBJ2-7; D is perhaps TRBD1 (5 bases). The CDR3 spans 13 residues. V was trimmed by 3 bases and J by 6 bases, leaving 12 bases between them. Germline CDR1 is MNHNS and CDR2 is SASEGT. The CDR3 region is CASSDSGWSEQYF. The CDR3 coding sequence is TGTGCCAGCAGTGACTCAGGGTGGAGCGAGCAGTACTTC.

The genes are TRBV30 and TRBJ1-2, with 7 nucleotides matching TRBD1. CDR3 length: 16 amino acids. Germline CDR1 GTSNPN, CDR2 SVGIG (reference sequence). Germline trimming cut 1 base from V and 3 bases from J; bases unmatched to any gene: 11. The CDR3 nucleotides read TGTGCCTGGAGTGGACAGGGCGGGAAAGAATACTATGGCTACACCTTC. It translates to CAWSGQGGKEYYGYTF.

The V call is TRBV30, the J call TRBJ1-2; D might be TRBD1 (5 bases). The CDR3 covers 13 residues. V shed 8 bases and J shed 8 bases, with 21 bases lying between them. Germline V gene sequence: CDR1 GTSNPN, CDR2 SVGIG (reference sequence). The CDR3 nucleotides read TGTGCCACAGACAGTCGGCGGTCGAGGGGCTACACCTTC. This translates into CATDSRRSRGYTF.

The chain couples TRBV19 to TRBJ1-5; D uncertain. Germline CDR1 is LNHDA and CDR2 is SQIVND (reference sequence). The CDR3 runs 16 residues. Trimming left V 6 bases short and J 5 bases short, with 20 bases between. The CDR3 DNA is TGTGCCAGTAGCCAAAGCCGTGGTGGGTCCGATCAGCCCCAGCATTTT. This codes for CASSQSRGGSDQPQHF.

J is TRBJ2-7 and V is TRBV7-2; 11 bases are shared with TRBD2. The V gene's germline CDR1 is SGHTA and CDR2 FQGNSA. This CDR3 region has 15 residues. V dropped 1 base and J dropped 5; count of bases not matched to a gene: 4. In DNA, the CDR3 is TGTGCCAGCAGCTTAGGGAGACTAGCGGGGAACGAGCAGTACTTC. Translated: CASSLGRLAGNEQYF.

This clone appeared a few times. The V and J genes are TRBV25-1 and TRBJ2-3; D not resolved. The V and J ends lost 3 bases and 0 bases respectively, with 7 bases between them. The V gene's germline CDR1 is MGHDK and CDR2 SYGVNS. The CDR3 extends over 14 amino acids. The CDR3 DNA sequence: TGTGCCAGCAGTGAGGAGACTAGCACAGATACGCAGTATTTT. Protein sequence: CASSEETSTDTQYF.

This clone was picked up a small number of times. The chain recombines TRBV7-9 with TRBJ2-2; unclear D gene. Germline V gene lookup returns CDR1 SEHNR and CDR2 FQNEAQ (reference sequence). The CDR3 totals 13 residues. The V gene lost 5 bases and the J gene lost 4 bases, with 8 bases spanning the gap. The CDR3 coding sequence is TGTGCCAGCAGCCCGCGCCTCACCGGGGAGCTGTTTTTT. Protein product: CASSPRLTGELFF.

This chain joins TRBV5-1 and TRBJ1-2; TRBD1 is a possible D gene (5 bases). The germline V and J ends were trimmed by 4 bases and 5 bases, with 18 bases remaining between them. The CDR3 is 15 residues long. Germline V gene sequence: CDR1 SGHRS, CDR2 YFSETQ. The CDR3 loop reads CASSPDPGLRYGYTF. CDR3 DNA: TGCGCCAGCAGCCCGGATCCGGGACTGAGGTATGGCTACACCTTC.

The V call is TRBV30, the J call TRBJ1-5; 7 nucleotides agree with TRBD1. This CDR3 contains 14 residues. J was trimmed by 3 bases and V by 2 bases; bases with no gene match: 4. CDR1 is GTSNPN, CDR2 SVGIG, per germline (reference sequence). Here the CDR3 DNA reads TGTGCCTGGAGTCAGGGGGAAACCAATCAGCCCCAGCATTTT. It translates to CAWSQGETNQPQHF.

This sequence joins TRBV11-3 and TRBJ1-1; 7 positions match TRBD1. The CDR3 spans 16 residues. V lost 0 bases, J lost 7 bases, and 11 bases stayed unmatched. CDR1 is SGHNT and CDR2 is YENEEA in the germline V gene. The CDR3 DNA is TGTGCCAGCAGCTTAGATGGTAGAGGGGGCGAAGATGAAGCTTTCTTT. As protein: CASSLDGRGGEDEAFF.

This clone was seen a few times. The J gene is TRBJ2-4, the V gene TRBV7-9, with 7 bases that match TRBD1. V shed 6 bases, J shed 6 bases, and the junction held 8 bases outside the gene matches. Germline assignment: CDR1 SEHNR and CDR2 FQNEAQ (reference sequence). This CDR3 is 14 amino acids long. CDR3 nucleotides: TGTGCCAGCAGATCGGGTTGGGACAGAAACATTCAGTACTTC. It specifies CASRSGWDRNIQYF.

This sequence joins TRBV9 and TRBJ1-6; D may be TRBD1 (5 bases). This CDR3 is built from 15 residues. CDR1 and CDR2 from the germline V gene are SGDLS and YYNGEE. V lost 0 bases, J lost 9 bases, and 13 bases lay in between. The CDR3 sequence is CASSVDQGTGSPLHF. The CDR3 DNA reads TGTGCCAGCAGCGTAGATCAGGGCACGGGTTCACCCCTCCACTTT.

V and J are TRBV2 and TRBJ2-3; TRBD2 aligns across 12 bases. Germline V CDR1 and CDR2: SNHLY, FYNNEI. With 7 bases clipped from V and 4 bases from J, the junction kept 6 bases outside the gene matches. The CDR3 loop spans 15 amino acids. This CDR3 reads CASTRLAGASDTQYF. The CDR3 DNA is TGTGCCAGCACGAGACTAGCGGGGGCCTCAGATACGCAGTATTTT.

This clone came up a few times. The V and J genes are TRBV2 and TRBJ1-6; D not resolved. With 6 bases removed from V and 11 bases from J, the gap between germline ends came to 8 bases. The CDR3 runs to 11 residues. Germline CDR1 reads SNHLY; CDR2 reads FYNNEI. In nucleotides, the CDR3 is TGTGCCAGCAGGTTAACGACACCCCTCCACTTT. As protein: CASRLTTPLHF.

This chain uses TRBV5-1 with TRBJ2-3; TRBD1 matches at 9 bases. Germline loops: CDR1 SGHRS, CDR2 YFSETQ. The CDR3 contains 15 residues. The junction had 5 bases not matched to a gene; V was cut back by 4 bases and J by 2 bases. The CDR3: CASSPGTGSTDTQYF. The CDR3 region has the DNA TGCGCCAGCAGCCCGGGGACAGGGTCCACAGATACGCAGTATTTT.

J is TRBJ2-3 and V is TRBV6-5; 12 bases map to TRBD2. The CDR3 is 15 residues long. The germline CDR1 and CDR2 sequences are MNHEY and SVGAGI. V trimming: 5 bases; J trimming: 2 bases; junction bases outside the gene matches: 2. CDR3 DNA sequence: TGTGCCAGCAGTACTAGCGGGGGGCCCACAGATACGCAGTATTTT. Translated, it gives CASSTSGGPTDTQYF.

In its sample, this clone was seen a few times. The chain carries TRBV18 and TRBJ1-1; no clear D gene. The V gene's germline CDR1 is KGHSH and CDR2 LQKENI. The ends were cut back, 5 bases at V and 8 bases at J, with 15 bases in the middle. The CDR3 sequence is 13 residues long. For the CDR3, the DNA is TGTGCCAGCTCAGAAACACGCACCTCCGAAGCTTTCTTT. This codes for CASSETRTSEAFF.

The chain uses TRBV7-9 and TRBJ2-1, with TRBD1 matching over 12 bases. The trim removed 4 bases at V and 5 bases at J, leaving 3 bases unmatched. Germline lookup yields CDR1 SEHNR and CDR2 FQNEAQ (reference sequence). CDR3 length equals 15 residues. The CDR3 coding sequence is TGTGCCAGCAGCTACCGGGACAGGGGGCACAATGAGCAGTTCTTC. Its translation: CASSYRDRGHNEQFF. The whole variable domain, remainder taken from reference TRBV7-9 and TRBJ2-1, is DTGVSQNPRHKITKRGQNVTFRCDPISEHNRLYWYRQTLGQGPEFLTYFQNEAQLEKSRLLSDRFSAERPKGSFSTLEIQRTEQGDSAMYLCASSYRDRGHNEQFFGPGTRLTVL.

This clone was counted a single time. V gene TRBV5-6 combines with J gene TRBJ2-1, with D perhaps TRBD1 or TRBD2 (5 bases each). CDR1 is SGHDT, CDR2 YYEEEE, per germline. The CDR3 covers 12 residues. The V gene lost 3 bases and the J gene lost 12 bases, with 13 bases spanning the gap. This CDR3 reads CASSSGLLGQFF. CDR3 coding DNA: TGTGCCAGCAGCTCGGGGCTCCTTGGGCAGTTCTTC. Full variable domain (remainder filled in from reference TRBV5-6 and TRBJ2-1): DAGVTQSPTHLIKTRGQQVTLRCSPKSGHDTVSWYQQALGQGPQFIFQYYEEEERQRGNFPDRFSGHQFPNYSSELNVNALLLGDSALYLCASSSGLLGQFFGPGTRLTVL.

The chain recombines TRBV15 with TRBJ2-1; no reliable D call. Germline lookup yields CDR1 LNHNV and CDR2 YYDKDF (reference sequence). V lost 4 bases and J lost 0, with 7 bases in between. This CDR3 has 14 amino acids. In nucleotides, the CDR3 is TGTGCCACCAGCAAGGCAACCTCCTACAATGAGCAGTTCTTC. Translation: CATSKATSYNEQFF.

This clone was seen once. The CDR3 loop reads CASGGRDIYGYTF. As DNA, the CDR3 is TGTGCCAGCGGAGGCCGGGACATCTATGGCTACACCTTC. The V and J genes are TRBV6-5 and TRBJ1-2; possibly TRBD1 for D (6 bases). Germline V gene data show CDR1 as MNHEY and CDR2 as SVGAGI. The CDR3 covers 13 residues. V lost 8 bases, J lost 4 bases, and 14 bases lay in between.

This clone has more than one count but fewer than ten. The chain recombines TRBV4-1 with TRBJ2-4; the D is unclear. V was cut by 2 bases and J by 4 bases, with 12 bases left in between. Germline CDR1 reads MGHRA; CDR2 reads YSYEKL. The CDR3 sequence is 15 residues long. CDR3 nucleotide sequence: TGCGCCAGCAGCCAAATGTTGCACGGAAAAAACATTCAGTACTTC. The encoded protein is CASSQMLHGKNIQYF.